These T cell receptor beta chains were read from a single sample in a study of blood T cell repertoires in COVID-19. TCRdb keeps only in-frame clones here, not all; method: immunoSEQ multiplex PCR. The sample includes hundreds of thousands of clones, 83% seen only once; the top ten take roughly 5%. The sample was PBMCs or T cells enriched from blood (not recorded which). These receptors all come from a woman aged 45-65 years who had been exposed to COVID-19. The CDR3 runs from the conserved cysteine through the conserved F or W. The order of the fields is D gene, CDR3 length, clone size, V gene, J gene, CDR3 DNA, CDR3 protein. A D gene is named only where the DNA matches it firmly. Size is omitted from some rows. Given values are once, few, many or a class for expanded clones.

d_gene: TRBD1; len: 15; abundance: NA; v_gene: TRBV29-1; j_gene: TRBJ1-3; CDR3nt: TGCAGCGTTGAAACAGGTGCAGGGGGAGGAAACACCATATATTTT; CDR3aa: CSVETGAGGGNTIYF
d_gene: NA; len: 16; abundance: NA; v_gene: TRBV7-2; j_gene: TRBJ1-5; CDR3nt: TGTGCCAGCAGCTTAGCCCCAGGGATGAGCAATCAGCCCCAGCATTTT; CDR3aa: CASSLAPGMSNQPQHF
d_gene: TRBD2; len: 15; abundance: NA; v_gene: TRBV30; j_gene: TRBJ2-1; CDR3nt: TGTGCCTGGGGAAAGGGACTAGCCAATCACAATGAGCAGTTCTTC; CDR3aa: CAWGKGLANHNEQFF
d_gene: NA; len: 11; abundance: NA; v_gene: TRBV29-1; j_gene: TRBJ1-2; CDR3nt: TGCAGCGTTGAAGGGGGGGTTGGCTACACCTTC; CDR3aa: CSVEGGVGYTF
d_gene: TRBD1; len: 14; abundance: NA; v_gene: TRBV11-2; j_gene: TRBJ2-1; CDR3nt: TGTGCCAGCAGCTTACCAGGGGGCGGCAATGAGCAGTTCTTC; CDR3aa: CASSLPGGGNEQFF
d_gene: TRBD2; len: 16; abundance: NA; v_gene: TRBV18; j_gene: TRBJ2-3; CDR3nt: TGTGCCAGCTCACCACCGTATGGCGGGGGGGCCGGTACGCAGTATTTT; CDR3aa: CASSPPYGGGAGTQYF
d_gene: NA; len: 12; abundance: NA; v_gene: TRBV5-4; j_gene: TRBJ1-2; CDR3nt: TGTGCCAGCACCTTCGGGGGGAAGGGCTACACCTTC; CDR3aa: CASTFGGKGYTF
d_gene: NA; len: 15; abundance: once; v_gene: TRBV11-1; j_gene: TRBJ2-7; CDR3nt: TGTGCCAGCAGCTTAGAGGCAGGGTTGGGATACGAGCAGTACTTC; CDR3aa: CASSLEAGLGYEQYF
d_gene: NA; len: 15; abundance: NA; v_gene: TRBV7-2; j_gene: TRBJ1-3; CDR3nt: TGTGCCAGCAGCTTAACCTCCTACTCTGGAAACACCATATATTTT; CDR3aa: CASSLTSYSGNTIYF
d_gene: NA; len: 14; abundance: once; v_gene: TRBV3-1/TRBV3-2; j_gene: TRBJ1-6; CDR3nt: TGTGCCAGCAGCCAGGGCAGGGCCAATTCACCCCTCCACTTT; CDR3aa: CASSQGRANSPLHF
d_gene: NA; len: 12; abundance: NA; v_gene: TRBV11-2; j_gene: TRBJ2-7; CDR3nt: TGTGCCAGCAGCTTATGGCAGAACGAGCAGTACTTC; CDR3aa: CASSLWQNEQYF
d_gene: NA; len: 14; abundance: NA; v_gene: TRBV20-1; j_gene: TRBJ2-5; CDR3nt: TGCAGTGCTAGTTATCCGGGGGTTTGGGAGACCCAGTACTTC; CDR3aa: CSASYPGVWETQYF
d_gene: TRBD1; len: 14; abundance: once; v_gene: TRBV6-5; j_gene: TRBJ1-1; CDR3nt: TGTGCCAGCAGCTCTGGGACAGGGGGGCCTGAAGCTTTCTTT; CDR3aa: CASSSGTGGPEAFF
d_gene: NA; len: 12; abundance: NA; v_gene: TRBV12-3/TRBV12-4; j_gene: TRBJ1-6; CDR3nt: TGTGCCAGCAGTCCCCCCTCTAGTTTGTTGTACTTT; CDR3aa: CASSPPSSLLYF
d_gene: NA; len: 14; abundance: once; v_gene: TRBV4-2; j_gene: TRBJ2-7; CDR3nt: TGTGCCAGCAGCCAAGAGCGGACAGCCTACGAGCAGTACTTC; CDR3aa: CASSQERTAYEQYF
d_gene: TRBD1; len: 14; abundance: NA; v_gene: TRBV7-2; j_gene: TRBJ2-3; CDR3nt: TGTGCCAGCACTCGGACAGGGACCACAGATACGCAGTATTTT; CDR3aa: CASTRTGTTDTQYF
d_gene: NA; len: 14; abundance: NA; v_gene: TRBV7-2; j_gene: TRBJ2-7; CDR3nt: TGTGCCAGCAGCTCTGGAGGGTGGGCCTACGAGCAGTACTTC; CDR3aa: CASSSGGWAYEQYF
d_gene: NA; len: 12; abundance: NA; v_gene: TRBV29-1; j_gene: TRBJ1-1; CDR3nt: TGCAGCGTTGATACAGGGCGAACTGAAGCTTTCTTT; CDR3aa: CSVDTGRTEAFF
d_gene: TRBD1; len: 15; abundance: NA; v_gene: TRBV9; j_gene: TRBJ1-1; CDR3nt: TGTGCCAGCAGCGTAGCTCCAGGGGGTAGGACTGAAGCTTTCTTT; CDR3aa: CASSVAPGGRTEAFF
d_gene: NA; len: 16; abundance: NA; v_gene: TRBV9; j_gene: TRBJ1-6; CDR3nt: TGTGCCAGCAGCGTAGGACCGGACAGATATAATTCACCCCTCCACTTT; CDR3aa: CASSVGPDRYNSPLHF
d_gene: TRBD1; len: 14; abundance: NA; v_gene: TRBV10-3; j_gene: TRBJ2-3; CDR3nt: TGTGCCATCAGAGCCGGGACAGGGAGGGATACGCAGTATTTT; CDR3aa: CAIRAGTGRDTQYF
d_gene: NA; len: 15; abundance: NA; v_gene: TRBV3-1/TRBV3-2; j_gene: TRBJ1-4; CDR3nt: TGTGCCAGCAGCCAAGGAGTTGCAGGGAGGCAAAAACTGTTTTTT; CDR3aa: CASSQGVAGRQKLFF
d_gene: TRBD2; len: 15; abundance: NA; v_gene: TRBV15; j_gene: TRBJ2-5; CDR3nt: TGTGCCACCAGCAGCCGGGGGGTTAGTGGGGAGACCCAGTACTTC; CDR3aa: CATSSRGVSGETQYF
d_gene: NA; len: 16; abundance: NA; v_gene: TRBV5-1; j_gene: TRBJ1-1; CDR3nt: TGCGCCAGCAGCTTGGGGACCAGGGCCTTGAACACTGAAGCTTTCTTT; CDR3aa: CASSLGTRALNTEAFF
d_gene: NA; len: 13; abundance: NA; v_gene: TRBV11-2; j_gene: TRBJ1-2; CDR3nt: TGTGCCAGCAGCTTAGGCAGGGACTATGGCTACACCTTC; CDR3aa: CASSLGRDYGYTF
d_gene: NA; len: 14; abundance: NA; v_gene: TRBV15; j_gene: TRBJ1-1; CDR3nt: TGTGCCACCAGCAGAGAGGTGTCGGACACTGAAGCTTTCTTT; CDR3aa: CATSREVSDTEAFF
d_gene: NA; len: 14; abundance: NA; v_gene: TRBV5-6; j_gene: TRBJ1-2; CDR3nt: TGTGCCAGCAGCTTGGGACCGGGGGACTATGGCTACACCTTC; CDR3aa: CASSLGPGDYGYTF
d_gene: NA; len: 18; abundance: NA; v_gene: TRBV5-5; j_gene: TRBJ1-4; CDR3nt: TGTGCCAGCAGCTTGGCTCCAGCAGGCCTGACAACTAATGAAAAACTGTTTTTT; CDR3aa: CASSLAPAGLTTNEKLFF
d_gene: TRBD1; len: 16; abundance: NA; v_gene: TRBV28; j_gene: TRBJ1-1; CDR3nt: TGTGCCAGCAGCCTCCGTTCCGGGACAGGGGGCACTGAAGCTTTCTTT; CDR3aa: CASSLRSGTGGTEAFF
d_gene: NA; len: 15; abundance: NA; v_gene: TRBV18; j_gene: TRBJ1-1; CDR3nt: TGTGCCAGCTCACCGCCTACCGGTAGAGAAACTGAAGCTTTCTTT; CDR3aa: CASSPPTGRETEAFF
d_gene: TRBD2; len: 16; abundance: NA; v_gene: TRBV10-2; j_gene: TRBJ2-1; CDR3nt: TGCGCCAGCAGTGCCACTAGCGGGGGATCCTACAATGAGCAGTTCTTC; CDR3aa: CASSATSGGSYNEQFF
d_gene: TRBD1; len: 13; abundance: NA; v_gene: TRBV19; j_gene: TRBJ1-1; CDR3nt: TGTGCCAGTAGTATCGACAGGGACACTGAAGCTTTCTTT; CDR3aa: CASSIDRDTEAFF
d_gene: TRBD1; len: 15; abundance: NA; v_gene: TRBV28; j_gene: TRBJ2-5; CDR3nt: TGTGCCAGCAGTCCCGGGACAGGGTGGCAAGAGACCCAGTACTTC; CDR3aa: CASSPGTGWQETQYF
d_gene: TRBD1; len: 14; abundance: NA; v_gene: TRBV18; j_gene: TRBJ1-4; CDR3nt: TGTGCCAGCTCAACGACAGGGGTTGGAGAAAAACTGTTTTTT; CDR3aa: CASSTTGVGEKLFF
d_gene: NA; len: 16; abundance: NA; v_gene: TRBV5-4; j_gene: TRBJ2-3; CDR3nt: TGTGCCAGCAGCCCCCTGACAGTTCTGAACACAGATACGCAGTATTTT; CDR3aa: CASSPLTVLNTDTQYF
d_gene: NA; len: 16; abundance: NA; v_gene: TRBV5-1; j_gene: TRBJ2-7; CDR3nt: TGCGCCAGCAGCTTAGGGACATCACTTACCTCCTACGAGCAGTACTTC; CDR3aa: CASSLGTSLTSYEQYF
d_gene: NA; len: 12; abundance: NA; v_gene: TRBV29-1; j_gene: TRBJ2-2; CDR3nt: TGCAGCGTCTCTTTTCTAACCGGGGAGCTGTTTTTT; CDR3aa: CSVSFLTGELFF
d_gene: NA; len: 15; abundance: NA; v_gene: TRBV16; j_gene: TRBJ1-2; CDR3nt: TGTGCCAGCAGCCAATCGGTAGATTCTAACTATGGCTACACCTTC; CDR3aa: CASSQSVDSNYGYTF
d_gene: NA; len: 12; abundance: NA; v_gene: TRBV29-1; j_gene: TRBJ1-2; CDR3nt: TGCAGCGCCCAGACAGTAACCTATGGCTACACCTTC; CDR3aa: CSAQTVTYGYTF
d_gene: NA; len: 13; abundance: NA; v_gene: TRBV2; j_gene: TRBJ1-1; CDR3nt: TGTGCCAGCATGGAGGGAAGTTGGACTGAAGCTTTCTTT; CDR3aa: CASMEGSWTEAFF
d_gene: TRBD1; len: 16; abundance: NA; v_gene: TRBV7-2; j_gene: TRBJ1-5; CDR3nt: TGTGCCAGCAGCGCCAGGGGGTCCCCTAGCAATCAGCCCCAGCATTTT; CDR3aa: CASSARGSPSNQPQHF
d_gene: TRBD1; len: 13; abundance: few; v_gene: TRBV13; j_gene: TRBJ1-2; CDR3nt: TGTGCCAGCACTTCAGGGGGCGCCAGTGGCTACACCTTC; CDR3aa: CASTSGGASGYTF
d_gene: NA; len: 15; abundance: NA; v_gene: TRBV9; j_gene: TRBJ2-3; CDR3nt: TGTGCCAGCAGCCCCGGTTGGGGGGGCACAGATACGCAGTATTTT; CDR3aa: CASSPGWGGTDTQYF
d_gene: NA; len: 17; abundance: NA; v_gene: TRBV24-1; j_gene: TRBJ2-1; CDR3nt: TGTGCCACCAGTGATTTGGACTACGGCAGGGGAAGGAATGAGCAGTTCTTC; CDR3aa: CATSDLDYGRGRNEQFF
d_gene: TRBD2; len: 15; abundance: NA; v_gene: TRBV28; j_gene: TRBJ2-1; CDR3nt: TGTGCCAGCAGTCGACTAGCGGGGGGGGTTGCTGAGCAGTTCTTC; CDR3aa: CASSRLAGGVAEQFF
d_gene: NA; len: 14; abundance: once; v_gene: TRBV5-1; j_gene: TRBJ2-5; CDR3nt: TGCGCCAGCAGCTTTCGAGGTTTTACAGAGACCCAGTACTTC; CDR3aa: CASSFRGFTETQYF